This T cell receptor (beta chain) was sequenced for a study of T-cell memory formation after mild COVID-19. Background on the study: TCR clusters largely stayed donor specific.

Trimming shortened V by 3 bases and J by 0 bases, and 6 bases separated the two germline ends. CDR1 SEHNR and CDR2 FQNEAQ come from the germline V gene (reference sequence). The CDR3 is 13 amino acids. In TCRdb, the 5' RACE reads were re-called with MiXCR into one record per CDR3 protein. Found here are 150,000 to 200,000 distinct CDR3 sequences, roughly 10% of them singletons; the top ten hold more than 3.5%. This clonotype showed up many times. The target antigen is unknown. Study-level points and caveats: The second-wave clones peaking on day 37 were not confirmed as SARS-CoV-2-specific. Of the contracting clones, CD4+ ones lay mainly in CM and EM, and CD8+ ones in EMRA.

This chain connects TRBV7-9 to TRBJ2-7; D unresolved. This clonotype was sampled from a man younger than 30 who had mild COVID-19 (a few samples of this study predate the infection). Cell type and time point are not known. Sequencing was performed on PBMCs or a T cell subset sorted from them (not recorded which). The CDR3 coding sequence is TGTGCCAGCAGCTTCCTCAGCTCCTACGAGCAGTACTTC. It is translated as CASSFLSSYEQYF.